This T cell receptor (beta chain) was found in a study of shared clonotypes between healthy human individuals. Unmatched junction bases numbered 4, after V lost 8 bases and J lost 1 base. The CDR3 contains 14 residues. Germline V CDR1 and CDR2: MNHEY, SVGAGI. Method: immunoSEQ multiplex PCR; TCRdb's copy keeps in-frame clones and lacks some. The top ten hold about 0.41% of the sample, which has roughly 2,300,000 clones, 92% seen once. General observations from the study: Limited genetic and exposure-history diversity came from having few donors.

In the case of this clone: The antigen is unknown.

The origin of this receptor is a man between 18 and 29 years old in good health. Some clones in this sample may be carry-over from other donors' samples. The specimen sequenced was naive CD4+ T cells from PBMCs. Documented subset: CD45RA+ positively selected. The rearrangement joins TRBV6-5 to TRBJ1-2, with 10 bases that match TRBD1. The CDR3 sequence: CASRGQGINYGYTF. CDR3 nucleotides: TGTGCCAGCCGGGGACAGGGGATTAACTATGGCTACACCTTC.